A single TCR beta chain is shown here with its context. This specimen comes from a study of blood T cell repertoires in COVID-19. Looked up from germline, CDR1 is ENHRY and CDR2 is SYGVKD. V was clipped by 0 bases and J by 3 bases, with 11 bases between them. The CDR3 has 15 amino acids. Some clones are missing from TCRdb's copy, which holds only in-frame ones; the method was immunoSEQ multiplex PCR. The table includes about 330,000 clones, approximately 90% detected once. Specimen: peripheral blood. The source of this sequence is a woman aged 50 to 65 with active or convalescent COVID-19. V and J are TRBV10-3 and TRBJ1-1, with a possible D match to TRBD1 (6 bases). CDR3 amino acids: CAISESGGRDTEAFF. In DNA form, the CDR3 reads TGTGCCATCAGTGAGTCGGGGGGGCGGGACACTGAAGCTTTCTTT.